A single sample gave rise to the 17 T cell receptor beta chains below, sequenced in a study of T-cell memory formation after mild COVID-19. MiXCR, applied by TCRdb to the 5' RACE reads, yields one record per CDR3 protein. The sample holds some 120,000 distinct CDR3 sequences, 5% to 6.5% seen once. The sample taken for sequencing was PBMCs or a T cell subset sorted from them (not recorded which). All receptors come from an adult woman who had mild COVID-19 (a few samples of this study predate the infection). Cell type and time point are not known.

The table lists this clonotype with many counts. The V gene is TRBV6-5, the J gene TRBJ1-2, with D uncertain. Germline values: CDR1 MNHEY, CDR2 SVGAGI. The CDR3 contains 14 residues. V gave up 0 bases and J gave up 4 bases, with 9 bases separating them. The CDR3 is CASSYSATPYGYTF. DNA for the CDR3: TGTGCCAGCAGTTACTCTGCCACCCCCTATGGCTACACCTTC.

V usage is TRBV5-6 and J usage is TRBJ2-2, with 9 nucleotides matching TRBD2. Germline V gene data show CDR1 as SGHDT and CDR2 as YYEEEE. Germline trimming cut 1 base from V and 4 bases from J; bases unmatched to any gene: 5. This CDR3 spans 16 amino acids. The CDR3 DNA reads as TGTGCCAGCAGCTTGACGGCGGGGGGGCGCACCGGGGAGCTGTTTTTT. Protein sequence: CASSLTAGGRTGELFF.

This clonotype appeared many times. The CDR3 region has the DNA TGCGCCAGCAGCCATTACAATGAGCAGTTCTTC. It specifies CASSHYNEQFF. V is TRBV4-1 and J is TRBJ2-1, with no clear D. From germline, CDR1 is MGHRA and CDR2 YSYEKL. Trimming pared 3 bases from V and 4 bases from J, leaving 1 base between. The CDR3 has 11 amino acids.

This clonotype was found many times. The chain employs TRBV6-5 and TRBJ1-1; maybe TRBD1 (6 bases). This CDR3 contains 15 residues. Trimming took off 0 bases at V and 5 bases at J, with 13 bases between the two ends. In germline, CDR1 is MNHEY, CDR2 SVGAGI. The CDR3 here is CASSYSRNRATEAFF. CDR3 DNA sequence: TGTGCCAGCAGTTACTCGAGAAACAGGGCGACTGAAGCTTTCTTT.

V usage is TRBV12-3 or TRBV12-4 and J usage is TRBJ2-3, with 9 bases matching TRBD2. This CDR3 is 17 amino acids long. V lost 6 bases, J lost 1 base, and 11 bases stayed unmatched. The CDR3 loop is CASRSSIAGVGTDTQYF. The CDR3 nucleotides are TGTGCCAGCAGGTCCTCTATAGCGGGAGTGGGCACAGATACGCAGTATTTT.

This clonotype has more than one count but fewer than ten. This chain links TRBV2 with TRBJ1-4, with D hard to call. The CDR3 covers 11 residues. CDR1 and CDR2 from the germline V gene are SNHLY and FYNNEI. Trimming cost V 4 bases and J 7 bases, with 4 bases left between them. The CDR3 DNA reads TGTGCCAGCAGTGTCGTTGAAAAACTGTTTTTT. Its translation is CASSVVEKLFF. The whole variable domain, filled in from reference TRBV2 and TRBJ1-4, reads EPEVTQTPSHQVTQMGQEVILRCVPISNHLYFYWYRQILGQKVEFLVSFYNNEISEKSEIFDDQFSVERPDGSNFTLKIRSTKLEDSAMYFCASSVVEKLFFGSGTQLSVL.

This clonotype has ten or more counts. V is TRBV10-3 and J is TRBJ2-3; 12 bases line up with TRBD1. Germline V gene sequence: CDR1 ENHRY, CDR2 SYGVKD. V lost 3 bases, J lost 2 bases, and 9 bases stayed unmatched. This CDR3 region has 18 residues. Written as DNA, the CDR3 is TGTGCCATCAGTGATGGCACCGGGACAGGGGGCCCCACAGATACGCAGTATTTT. Translated, it gives CAISDGTGTGGPTDTQYF.

The chain has TRBV2 and TRBJ2-7; the match to TRBD1 covers 11 bases. This CDR3 contains 15 residues. Trimming removed 6 bases from V and 1 base from J; junction bases left unmatched: 5. The germline CDR1 and CDR2 sequences are SNHLY and FYNNEI. The CDR3 nucleotides read TGTGCCAGCAGAGAGGGACAGGGGGGATCCTACGAGCAGTACTTC. Translating it yields CASREGQGGSYEQYF.

This clonotype was seen ten or more times. The chain couples TRBV7-3 to TRBJ2-6; D might be TRBD1 (6 bases). Germline V gene sequence: CDR1 SGHTA, CDR2 FQGTGA. The CDR3 is 17 residues long. V was shortened by 5 bases and J by 4 bases, with 18 bases between the two germline ends. CDR3 bases: TGTGCCAGCAGCAAGAACAGGGTTTTGTCCGGGGCCAACGTCCTGACTTTC. Protein: CASSKNRVLSGANVLTF.

This clonotype showed up many times. The rearrangement uses TRBV12-3 or TRBV12-4 and TRBJ2-4; no clear D. This CDR3 has 12 residues. With 1 base removed from V and 15 bases from J, the gap between germline ends came to 13 bases. CDR3 in DNA: TGTGCCAGCAGTTTAGTCCCCGGGCCCTGGTACTTC. Amino acid sequence: CASSLVPGPWYF.

At least ten counts were recorded for this clonotype. The chain combines TRBV4-2 with TRBJ2-7; 10 bases fit TRBD2. V shed 2 bases, J shed 0 bases, and the junction held 7 bases outside the gene matches. This CDR3 is built from 17 residues. Looked up from germline, CDR1 is LGHNA and CDR2 is YNFKEQ. For the CDR3, the DNA is TGTGCCAGCAGCCAACGGCTAGCGGGAGACAGCTCCTACGAGCAGTACTTC. The encoded protein is CASSQRLAGDSSYEQYF.

This sequence joins TRBV4-2 and TRBJ1-2; no reliable D call. The CDR3 extends over 13 amino acids. Per the germline V gene, CDR1 is LGHNA and CDR2 is YNFKEQ. Trimming stripped 0 bases from V and 8 bases from J, with 10 bases between. The CDR3 bases are TGTGCCAGCAGCCAAGACGGCAGGAGGGGCTACACCTTC. This codes for CASSQDGRRGYTF.

This clonotype has only a few counts. This chain joins TRBV6-5 and TRBJ1-1; D may be TRBD1 (6 bases). Germline loops: CDR1 MNHEY, CDR2 SVGAGI. The CDR3 consists of 13 residues. V was pared by 2 bases and J by 10 bases, with 14 bases between. The CDR3 nucleotides are TGTGCCAGCAGTTACCCTCCGCAGGGGATAGCTTTCTTT. Amino acid sequence: CASSYPPQGIAFF.

This clonotype was seen more than once but under ten times. V is TRBV6-6 and J is TRBJ1-1; 12 bases are a match to TRBD1. Germline V gives CDR1 MNHNY, CDR2 SVGAGI (reference sequence). The length of the CDR3 is 15 residues. V was pared by 0 bases and J by 5 bases, with 1 base of the junction left unmatched. The DNA of the CDR3 is TGTGCCAGCAGTTACTCGGGACAGGGGGCAACTGAAGCTTTCTTT. Amino acids: CASSYSGQGATEAFF.

This clonotype was observed many times. This chain connects TRBV4-2 to TRBJ2-7; D unresolved. Germline V gene data show CDR1 as LGHNA and CDR2 as YNFKEQ. This CDR3 has 14 residues. V lost 0 bases and J lost 3, with 9 bases in between. CDR3 sequence (DNA): TGTGCCAGCAGCCAAGAGTTTGTAGGCTACGAGCAGTACTTC. Translated, it gives CASSQEFVGYEQYF.

This clonotype was counted a few times. CDR3 protein: CASSPGLAGAYEQYF. The CDR3 DNA follows: TGTGCCAGCAGCCCGGGACTAGCGGGGGCCTACGAGCAGTACTTC. The chain carries TRBV7-2 and TRBJ2-7; 14 bases line up with TRBD2. The junction had 2 bases not matched to a gene; V was cut back by 5 bases and J by 2 bases. Germline assignment: CDR1 SGHTA and CDR2 FQGNSA. CDR3 length equals 15 residues.

This clonotype was recorded at least ten times. This chain connects TRBV4-2 to TRBJ2-7; 8 bases map to TRBD2. The CDR3 runs 16 residues. J lost 2 bases, V lost 0 bases, and 6 bases had no gene match. Looked up from germline, CDR1 is LGHNA and CDR2 is YNFKEQ. The CDR3 DNA reads as TGTGCCAGCAGCCAAGATAGCGGGACTACGGCCTACGAGCAGTACTTC. Residues: CASSQDSGTTAYEQYF.